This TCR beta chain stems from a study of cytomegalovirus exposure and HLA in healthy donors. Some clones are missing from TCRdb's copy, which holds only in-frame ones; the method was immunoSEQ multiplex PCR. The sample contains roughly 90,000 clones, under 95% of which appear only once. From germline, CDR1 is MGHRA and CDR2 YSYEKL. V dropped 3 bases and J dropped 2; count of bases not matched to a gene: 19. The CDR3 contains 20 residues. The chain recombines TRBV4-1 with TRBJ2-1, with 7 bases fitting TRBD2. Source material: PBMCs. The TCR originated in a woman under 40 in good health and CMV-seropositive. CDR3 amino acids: CASSQPQLLAGDDPYNEQFF. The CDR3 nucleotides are TGCGCCAGCAGCCAGCCCCAGTTGTTGGCGGGGGACGACCCCTACAATGAGCAGTTCTTC.